Only a few counts were recorded for the clone carrying this TCR beta chain. The data are from a study of T-cell reconstitution after alpha-beta-depleted transplantation in children. TCRbeta library preparation incorporated unique molecular identifiers. TCRdb passed the PCR reads through MiXCR, listing each CDR3 protein once. The sample gives nearly 550,000 distinct CDR3 sequences, around 17% of which show up once; about 3.1% is in the top ten. CDR3 length: 15 amino acids. V was pared by 1 base and J by 2 bases, with 11 bases between. Germline CDR1 and CDR2: SGHAT and FQNNGV. The sequence derives from a human donor who donated a stem cell graft to a child with acute lymphoblastic leukemia. This sample comprised PBMCs from the stem cell graft donor, obtained from the stem cell graft. V is TRBV11-2 and J is TRBJ1-2, with D uncertain. The chain's CDR3 is CASSLVHSPNYGYTF. CDR3 in DNA: TGTGCCAGCAGCTTAGTGCACAGTCCGAACTATGGCTACACCTTC.